This record looks at one T cell receptor (beta chain) sequence and its context. What it binds is unknown. This specimen belongs to a study of T cells in localized non-small cell lung cancer. V was cut by 2 bases and J by 11 bases, with 21 bases left in between. Germline CDR1 reads KGHSH; CDR2 reads LQKENI. The CDR3 extends over 16 amino acids. Here immunoSEQ multiplex PCR was the method, and the copy in TCRdb shows in-frame clones only, minus some. The sample has fewer than 8,000 clones, roughly 50% seen once; the top ten hold more than 2.5%. Study-level findings and limits: Peak T cell clonality was found in uninvolved adjacent lung, exceeding tumor. Heterogeneity is still possible, as just one tumor region was sequenced. Longer overall survival was seen with higher T cell density measured in blood.

Source: lymph node tissue, taken before any cancer treatment. This sequence joins TRBV18 and TRBJ1-4; D call uncertain. The receptor comes from a female donor older than 55 with stage I lung adenocarcinoma. The CDR3 nucleotides read TGTGCCAGCTCACCAAAGGACCCCTGGTCGACTGGGAAACTGTTTTTT. This codes for CASSPKDPWSTGKLFF.